The 30 T cell receptor beta chains in this list originate from one sample, sequenced in a study of T cells in Graves' hyperthyroidism and ophthalmopathy. RNA transcripts provided the source from which TCR beta CDR3 regions were amplified. With the HTBI primer set, the TCR CDR3 went through a first round of RT-PCR. MiXCR, run by TCRdb on the multiplex PCR reads, gives a single entry per CDR3 protein. The repertoire has about 540,000 distinct CDR3 sequences, roughly 46% of them found once; the top ten carry 7.5% to 8.5%. Sequencing was carried out using peripheral blood or thyroid tissue (not recorded which). The receptor set was obtained from a woman aged 18-35 years with Graves' hyperthyroidism.

The rearrangement joins TRBV13 to TRBJ2-7; D might be TRBD1 (5 bases). CDR3 length: 14 amino acids. CDR1 PRHDT and CDR2 FYEKMQ come from the germline V gene (reference sequence). The ends were cut back, 3 bases at V and 2 bases at J, with 11 bases in the middle. The CDR3: CASSFWGKTYEQYF. The CDR3 DNA is TGTGCCAGCAGCTTTTGGGGCAAGACCTACGAGCAGTACTTC.

This clonotype was seen only once. One junction end does not reproduce the germline sequence, and a read error may be involved. V is TRBV2 and J is TRBJ2-7; TRBD2 is a possible D gene (6 bases). Germline CDR1 SNHLY, CDR2 FYNNEI. CDR3 size: 11 residues. The CDR3, as DNA: TGTGCCACTGCGGGACTCGGGGAGCTGTACTTC. Its translation: CATAGLGELYF.

This clonotype has a single count. This rearrangement joins TRBV7-9 to TRBJ2-7, with D maybe TRBD1 (6 bases). Trimming took off 5 bases at V and 4 bases at J, with 18 bases between the two ends. This CDR3 comprises 15 residues. CDR1 is SEHNR, CDR2 FQNEAQ, per germline (reference sequence). In DNA form, the CDR3 reads TGTGCCAGCAGCATCGCACGTGGCCAGGGGTACGAGCAGTACTTC. Encoded protein: CASSIARGQGYEQYF. The whole variable domain, remainder taken from reference TRBV7-9 and TRBJ2-7, is DTGVSQNPRHKITKRGQNVTFRCDPISEHNRLYWYRQTLGQGPEFLTYFQNEAQLEKSRLLSDRFSAERPKGSFSTLEIQRTEQGDSAMYLCASSIARGQGYEQYFGPGTRLTVT.

The V call is TRBV24-1, the J call TRBJ2-5; maybe TRBD1 (7 bases). Germline V gene data show CDR1 as KGHDR and CDR2 as SFDVKD. V lost 4 bases to trimming and J lost 5 bases, with 28 bases between them. The CDR3 length is 19 residues. CDR3 bases: TGTGCCACCAGTGACGCCCGAAGCGAGGCAGGGGGGAGGCGGGAGACCCAGTACTTC. Amino acid sequence: CATSDARSEAGGRRETQYF.

The sample holds many counts of this clonotype. The chain carries TRBV27 and TRBJ1-6; 7 bases line up with TRBD1. The CDR3 sequence is 15 residues long. J gave up 0 bases and V 6 bases, and 2 bases lay outside the gene matches. In germline, CDR1 is MNHEY, CDR2 SMNVEV (reference sequence). As DNA, the CDR3 is TGTGCCAGCAGGGGACAGACCTCCTATAATTCACCCCTCCACTTT. It yields the protein CASRGQTSYNSPLHF.

This clonotype was observed at least ten times. This sequence joins TRBV24-1 and TRBJ1-1; TRBD1 is a possible D gene (5 bases). The ends were cut back, 5 bases at V and 4 bases at J, with 10 bases in the middle. There are 13 residues in the CDR3. Germline V gene sequence: CDR1 KGHDR, CDR2 SFDVKD. The CDR3, as DNA: TGTGCCACCAGTGGATCCGGGGGCACTGAAGCTTTCTTT. Its translation is CATSGSGGTEAFF.

Turning to this clonotype: It may be a read error: a sequence one base away is much more abundant. This sequence joins TRBV7-8 and TRBJ2-2; TRBD2 aligns across 8 bases. This CDR3 has 17 residues. Germline V lookup: CDR1 SGHVS, CDR2 FQNEAQ. CDR3 nucleotides: TGTGCCAGCAGCCAGCAACTACCGGGAGGGTGGACCGGGGAGCTGCTTTTT. Encoded protein: CASSQQLPGGWTGELLF.

The chain joins TRBV19 to TRBJ1-5, with TRBD1 identical over 8 bases. CDR1 and CDR2 from the germline V gene are LNHDA and SQIVND (reference sequence). The CDR3 is 15 residues long. V was clipped by 9 bases and J by 5 bases; unmatched bases: 12. CDR3 sequence reads: CASTLTGGDYQPQHF. CDR3 DNA sequence: TGTGCCAGCACCCTTACAGGGGGGGATTATCAGCCCCAGCATTTT.

Details on this clonotype: Its ends do not fully match the called genes, so a read error is possible. The chain combines TRBV7-2 with TRBJ2-5; 10 bases are shared with TRBD1. Germline V lookup: CDR1 SGHTA, CDR2 FQGNSA. The length of the CDR3 is 16 residues. The CDR3 is CASGTSGTGAQEAQYF. In DNA form, the CDR3 reads TGTGCCAGCGGCACCTCCGGGACAGGGGCCCAAGAGGCCCAGTACTTC.

The chain combines TRBV9 with TRBJ2-1; the match to TRBD2 covers 7 bases. V dropped 7 bases and J dropped 7; count of bases not matched to a gene: 11. This CDR3 is 14 amino acids long. Per germline, CDR1 SGDLS and CDR2 YYNGEE. CDR3: CASSTWRGGNEQFF. As DNA, the CDR3 is TGTGCCAGCTCAACTTGGCGGGGAGGGAATGAGCAGTTCTTC.

The chain uses TRBV6-6 and TRBJ2-7, with D uncertain. The closer fit of TRBJ2-1 to the DNA end suggests the J call may be wrong. CDR1 and CDR2 (germline): MNHNY, SVGAGI (reference sequence). The CDR3 extends over 10 amino acids. The chain's CDR3 is CASTYGEQFF. The CDR3 nucleotides read TGTGCCAGCACATACGGTGAGCAGTTCTTC.

Turning to this clonotype: It may be a read error: a sequence one base away is much more abundant. J is TRBJ2-2 and V is TRBV19, with D possibly matching TRBD1 (7 bases). Germline values: CDR1 LNHDA, CDR2 SQIVND (reference sequence). The CDR3 length is 19 residues. CDR3 amino acids: CASSIIRLGGQSNAGELFF. CDR3 nucleotides: TGTGCCAGTAGTATAATTAGGTTGGGGGGACAGTCGAACGCCGGGGAGCTGTTTTTT.

This clonotype was observed at least ten times. CDR3 sequence: CASRLPGTQYF. The DNA of the CDR3 is TGTGCCAGCAGACTTCCAGGGACCCAGTACTTC. The chain employs TRBV5-8 and TRBJ2-5; D is uncertain. Trimming cost V 5 bases and J 7 bases, with 9 bases left between them. The CDR3 runs to 11 residues. CDR1 is SGHTS, CDR2 YDEGEE, per germline. Combining the CDR3 with reference TRBV5-8 and TRBJ2-5 gives the whole variable domain EAGVTQSPTHLIKTRGQQATLRCSPISGHTSVYWYQQALGLGLQFLLWYDEGEERNRGNFPPRFSGRQFPNYSSELNVNALELEDSALYLCASRLPGTQYFGPGTRLLVL.

Points on this clonotype: A clone one base away is much larger, so this may be a read error. The chain carries TRBV5-6 and TRBJ2-5; either TRBD1 or TRBD2 may fit D (5 bases each). Germline CDR1 is SGHDT and CDR2 is YYEEEE. The CDR3 totals 17 residues. CDR3 loop: CASSLSRPGRIQETLYF. The CDR3 bases are TGTGCCAGCAGCTTGTCCAGACCGGGACGGATACAAGAGACCCTGTACTTC.

This clonotype has at least ten counts. The V call is TRBV6-2 or TRBV6-3, the J call TRBJ1-5; weak D call: TRBD1 (5 bases). Germline CDR1 MNHEY, CDR2 SVGEGT. V lost 2 bases to trimming and J lost 6 bases, with 17 bases between them. This CDR3 region has 16 residues. The CDR3 here is CASSYDDWDLSQPQHF. The CDR3 bases are TGTGCCAGCAGTTACGACGATTGGGACTTAAGTCAGCCCCAGCATTTT.

This clonotype was observed at least ten times. The genes are TRBV11-2 and TRBJ2-2; tentatively, D is TRBD1 (5 bases). V was clipped by 6 bases and J by 2 bases, with 13 bases between them. This CDR3 has 15 residues. In germline, CDR1 is SGHAT, CDR2 FQNNGV. The CDR3 region is CASSPQAFNTGELFF. The CDR3 nucleotides are TGTGCCAGCAGTCCACAGGCCTTCAACACCGGGGAGCTGTTTTTT.

The CDR3 DNA is TGTGCCAGCAGTGGACAGGGACTACCGTCAGAGACCCAGTACTTC. Encoded protein: CASSGQGLPSETQYF. The chain employs TRBV6-1 and TRBJ2-5; either TRBD1 or TRBD2 may supply D (7 bases each). Per germline, CDR1 MNHNS and CDR2 SASEGT. Trimming took off 4 bases at V and 4 bases at J, with 16 bases between the two ends. The CDR3 runs 15 residues.

The sample holds many counts of this clonotype. The V gene is TRBV2, the J gene TRBJ2-5, with 7 bases aligning to TRBD1. With V trimmed by 8 bases and J by 2 bases, 5 bases remained unmatched. Per the germline V gene, CDR1 is SNHLY and CDR2 is FYNNEI. The CDR3 is made up of 13 amino acids. The chain's CDR3 is CASLGTAQETQYF. Here the CDR3 DNA reads TGTGCCAGCCTCGGGACAGCTCAAGAGACCCAGTACTTC. Filled out from reference TRBV2 and TRBJ2-5, the complete variable domain reads EPEVTQTPSHQVTQMGQEVILRCVPISNHLYFYWYRQILGQKVEFLVSFYNNEISEKSEIFDDQFSVERPDGSNFTLKIRSTKLEDSAMYFCASLGTAQETQYFGPGTRLLVL.

V gene TRBV7-9 combines with J gene TRBJ1-1; unclear D gene. Trimming removed 5 bases at V and 7 bases at J, with 11 bases between. CDR1 and CDR2 from the germline V gene are SEHNR and FQNEAQ (reference sequence). This CDR3 has 12 amino acids. For the CDR3, the DNA is TGTGCCAGCAGCCAGCCCGAGGTTGAAGCTTTCTTT. Protein product: CASSQPEVEAFF.

This clonotype was detected a few times. The rearrangement links TRBV6-2 or TRBV6-3 to TRBJ1-5, with D maybe TRBD1 (5 bases). The CDR3 runs 12 residues. Trimming shortened V by 10 bases and J by 2 bases, and 9 bases separated the two germline ends. Per germline, CDR1 MNHEY and CDR2 SVGEGT. The CDR3 reads CAIREGNQPQHF. The CDR3 nucleotides read TGTGCCATCAGGGAGGGCAATCAGCCCCAGCATTTT.

This clonotype was observed at least ten times. CDR3 in amino acids: CASSFTAMNTEAFF. In DNA form, the CDR3 reads TGTGCCAGCAGCTTTACAGCGATGAACACTGAAGCTTTCTTT. The rearrangement uses TRBV7-8 and TRBJ1-1; D unclear. With 3 bases removed from V and 0 bases from J, the gap between germline ends came to 8 bases. The germline V gene encodes CDR1 SGHVS and CDR2 FQNEAQ. The CDR3 consists of 14 residues.

Ten or more counts support this clonotype. The chain links TRBV19 to TRBJ1-3; TRBD1 matches 7 bases. The V and J ends lost 10 bases and 0 bases, in that order; junction bases with no gene match: 12. The CDR3 runs to 16 residues. From germline, CDR1 is LNHDA and CDR2 SQIVND (reference sequence). CDR3 bases: TGTGCCACCCGGATGGAGGGGGCCAGCTCTGGAAACACCATATATTTT. It encodes CATRMEGASSGNTIYF.

This clonotype was recorded many times. The V call is TRBV20-1, the J call TRBJ1-1, with D tentatively TRBD1 (5 bases). V was clipped by 4 bases and J by 4 bases, with 16 bases between them. Germline V gene sequence: CDR1 DFQATT, CDR2 SNEGSKA (reference sequence). The CDR3 runs 14 residues. The CDR3 region has the DNA TGCAGTGCTATCTCAGGGATTACCGTCACTGAAGCTTTCTTT. Encoded protein: CSAISGITVTEAFF.

The genes are TRBV29-1 and TRBJ1-1; D call uncertain. Per the germline V gene, CDR1 is SQVTM and CDR2 is ANQGSEA. This CDR3 has 11 residues. The germline V and J ends were trimmed by 8 bases and 3 bases, with 10 bases remaining between them. In DNA form, the CDR3 reads TGCAGCTTGGAGAGGGACACTGAAGCTTTCTTT. Residues: CSLERDTEAFF. The variable domain in full, completed from reference TRBV29-1 and TRBJ1-1, reads SAVISQKPSRDICQRGTSLTIQCQVDSQVTMMFWYRQQPGQSLTLIATANQGSEATYESGFVIDKFPISRPNLTFSTLTVSNMSPEDSSIYLCSLERDTEAFFGQGTRLTVV.

V gene TRBV29-1 combines with J gene TRBJ2-7, with 9 bases lining up with TRBD2. CDR3 length: 11 residues. Trimming cost V 8 bases and J 7 bases; bases outside gene matches: 6. Germline V gene sequence: CDR1 SQVTM, CDR2 ANQGSEA. CDR3 sequence: CSLAGVGEQYF. The CDR3 region has the DNA TGCAGCTTAGCGGGAGTGGGGGAGCAGTACTTC.

Ten or more counts support this clonotype. The rearrangement links TRBV10-3 to TRBJ1-2; D might be TRBD1 (6 bases). Germline CDR1 reads ENHRY; CDR2 reads SYGVKD. The CDR3 is made up of 17 amino acids. With 6 bases removed from V and 6 bases from J, the gap between germline ends came to 26 bases. The CDR3 bases are TGTGCCATCAGCCGGGCGGGGGGCGGTATGTCATCGCATGGCTACACCTTC. It translates to CAISRAGGGMSSHGYTF.

The chain recombines TRBV5-1 with TRBJ2-5, with TRBD2 matching 11 bases. Germline CDR1 SGHRS, CDR2 YFSETQ. This CDR3 contains 17 residues. The V and J ends lost 3 bases and 3 bases, in that order; junction bases with no gene match: 10. The CDR3 is CASSSWGLAAREETQYF. CDR3 sequence (DNA): TGCGCCAGCAGCTCCTGGGGACTAGCGGCCAGGGAAGAGACCCAGTACTTC.

At least ten counts were recorded for this clonotype. The V and J genes are TRBV5-1 and TRBJ1-5; 7 bases agree with TRBD1. Germline CDR1 reads SGHRS; CDR2 reads YFSETQ. Trimming took 4 bases from V and 0 from J; bases not matched to a gene: 7. The CDR3 has 16 amino acids. The CDR3 here is CASSPGDSHSNQPQHF. DNA for the CDR3: TGCGCCAGCAGCCCGGGGGACAGTCATAGCAATCAGCCCCAGCATTTT.

This clonotype occurred many times. The chain combines TRBV2 with TRBJ2-7, with unresolved D. Trimming shortened V by 0 bases and J by 0 bases, and 6 bases separated the two germline ends. Germline CDR1 SNHLY, CDR2 FYNNEI. The CDR3 consists of 14 residues. DNA for the CDR3: TGTGCCAGCAGTGAAGCTAGGAGCTCCTACGAGCAGTACTTC. Its translation is CASSEARSSYEQYF.

There are many counts of this clonotype. The V gene is TRBV29-1, the J gene TRBJ2-3; D possibly uses TRBD1 or TRBD2 (5 bases each). Trimming took off 4 bases at V and 1 base at J, with 15 bases between the two ends. The CDR3 loop spans 15 amino acids. The V gene's germline CDR1 is SQVTM and CDR2 ANQGSEA. Here the CDR3 DNA reads TGCAGCGTTGCATTCTCCGGGACCGGCACAGATACGCAGTATTTT. Protein: CSVAFSGTGTDTQYF.